Sequencing of this T cell receptor beta chain was carried out in a study of cytomegalovirus exposure and HLA in healthy donors. The CDR3 length is 15 residues. CDR1 and CDR2 from the germline V gene are SNHLY and FYNNEI. J gave up 3 bases and V 8 bases, and 7 bases lay outside the gene matches. General study results and limits: A few CMV-associated chains were confirmed in vitro to be specific for CMV antigens. Excluded: some indistinguishable V segments such as TRBV6-2 and TRBV6-3. The likely origin of a cluster of highly shared sequence variants was a sequencing artifact. Among CMV-associated TCR beta chains, most appeared HLA-restricted in a later analysis.

Remarks on this clone: The antigen is not known.

PCR was performed using 60 Vbeta and 13 Jbeta primers. Data came from immunoSEQ multiplex PCR; TCRdb stores just in-frame clones and leaves some out. This sample has some 180,000 clones, with 70% to 80% found just once. Source material: PBMCs. This TCR came from a man aged 18 to 29 in good health and CMV-seronegative. The chain employs TRBV2 and TRBJ2-6, with TRBD1 identical over 7 bases. The CDR3: CASWVGGFGANVLTF. The CDR3 DNA is TGTGCCAGCTGGGTAGGGGGCTTTGGGGCCAACGTCCTGACTTTC. Full variable domain (remainder filled in from reference TRBV2 and TRBJ2-6): EPEVTQTPSHQVTQMGQEVILRCVPISNHLYFYWYRQILGQKVEFLVSFYNNEISEKSEIFDDQFSVERPDGSNFTLKIRSTKLEDSAMYFCASWVGGFGANVLTFGAGSRLTVL.